These T cell receptor beta chains were read from a single sample in a study of blood T cells in healthy people across ages. MiXCR, run by TCRdb on the 5' RACE reads, gives a single entry per CDR3 protein. The data contain fewer than 950,000 distinct CDR3 sequences, roughly 35% of them singletons. Source material: blood. The receptors were sampled from a man aged 18 to 35 in good health. CDR3s include the opening cysteine and the closing phenylalanine or tryptophan. The D gene is left open where the match is weak. Part of the rows lack a size; the others show once, few, many or a class for expanded clones.

DNA,CDR3,size,J,D,V
TGCGCCAGCAGCCAAGATCTAGAGGCGGGAATGAACACTGAAGCTTTCTTT,CASSQDLEAGMNTEAFF,many,TRBJ1-1,.,TRBV4-3
TGTGCCAGCAGCCAAATTATCGGGGAGCTGTTTTTT,CASSQIIGELFF,.,TRBJ2-2,.,TRBV3-1
TGTGCCAGCAGCCAAGCCTTCGGAGGAGCTGGAAACACCATATATTTT,CASSQAFGGAGNTIYF,.,TRBJ1-3,.,TRBV4-2
TGTGCCAGCAGCTCCCACCAGAGGAGCGGGGGCGGGAATACGCAGTATTTT,CASSSHQRSGGGNTQYF,.,TRBJ2-3,TRBD2,TRBV4-2
TGCGCCAGCAGCTCTTGGGACAGGCCCTACAATGAGCAGTTCTTC,CASSSWDRPYNEQFF,.,TRBJ2-1,TRBD1,TRBV5-1
TGCAGCGTTGAAAAGGGGCCCTCTATTGAAGCTTTCTTT,CSVEKGPSIEAFF,many,TRBJ1-1,.,TRBV29-1
TGTGCCAGCAGTTCTGACAGGGCAACCTACAATGAGCAGTTCTTC,CASSSDRATYNEQFF,many,TRBJ2-1,TRBD1,TRBV12-3/TRBV12-4
TGCAGTGCTAGAGAGGCCCGGACAGGGGGACACGAGCAGTACTTC,CSAREARTGGHEQYF,many,TRBJ2-7,TRBD1,TRBV20-1
TGCGCCAGCAGCTTGGGCTGGGGTGAGCAGTTCTTC,CASSLGWGEQFF,.,TRBJ2-1,.,TRBV5-1
TGTGCCAGCAGTTTGAATCGGGGAGAGACCGAGTTCTTC,CASSLNRGETEFF,.,TRBJ2-1,.,TRBV12-3/TRBV12-4
TGTGCCAGCAGAAAGATACGTGGGGGAGAGACCCAGTACTTC,CASRKIRGGETQYF,.,TRBJ2-5,.,TRBV2
TGTGCCAGCAGCTTAGTGACGAGAAGGGACGGCGGGGAGCTGTTTTTT,CASSLVTRRDGGELFF,.,TRBJ2-2,.,TRBV7-9
TGTGCCATCAGTGAACGACTAGGAGACAATGAGCAGTACTTC,CAISERLGDNEQYF,.,TRBJ2-5,.,TRBV10-3
TGCAGTGCGTACGACAGGGGGCTTAGCGGGGAGCTGTTTTTT,CSAYDRGLSGELFF,many,TRBJ2-2,TRBD1,TRBV20-1
TGCAGTGCCAGAGGGCCGTCTAGCGGGGGGGCGGTTGCCAAAAACATTCAGTACTTC,CSARGPSSGGAVAKNIQYF,few,TRBJ2-4,TRBD2,TRBV20-1
TGTGCCAGCAGTTATAGGAGTTCGAGCGAGCAGTACTTC,CASSYRSSSEQYF,.,TRBJ2-7,.,TRBV6-5
TGTGCCAGCAGTGACCGGGACAGGGGGCGAGAGACCCAGTACTTC,CASSDRDRGRETQYF,.,TRBJ2-5,TRBD1,TRBV2
TGTGCCAGCAGCTTGGTTCAGGGTTTTGGCTACACCTTC,CASSLVQGFGYTF,few,TRBJ1-2,.,TRBV5-6
TGCGCCAGCAGCCAAGAAGCTGGCAGGGTGAATGAGCAGTTCTTC,CASSQEAGRVNEQFF,.,TRBJ2-1,.,TRBV4-3
TGTGCCAGCAGCGCGGGACGAGCGGGGACCGGGGAGCTGTTTTTT,CASSAGRAGTGELFF,few,TRBJ2-2,TRBD2,TRBV6-5
TGTGCCAGCAGTGAAGCTTTGGCAGCTAGCACAGATACGCAGTATTTT,CASSEALAASTDTQYF,few,TRBJ2-3,.,TRBV2
TGTGCCAGCAGCCCGCCTGGGAGATCCTATGGCTACACCTTC,CASSPPGRSYGYTF,few,TRBJ1-2,.,TRBV28
TGTGCCAGCAGTGAGGGACAGGGTGGACAAAAAGCTTTCTTT,CASSEGQGGQKAFF,.,TRBJ1-1,TRBD1,TRBV25-1
TGTGCCAGCAGCCGACTAGGCTTCGTTCAAGAGACCCAGTACTTC,CASSRLGFVQETQYF,.,TRBJ2-5,.,TRBV3-1
TGTGCCAGCAGTCCTATAGAGGGAGAGACCCAGTACTTC,CASSPIEGETQYF,many,TRBJ2-5,.,TRBV6-6
TGCAGCTCGAAACTAGCCTCCTACAATGAGCAGTTCTTC,CSSKLASYNEQFF,.,TRBJ2-1,.,TRBV20-1
TGCAGCGTGGGGGATGAAGAGACCCAGTACTTC,CSVGDEETQYF,many,TRBJ2-5,.,TRBV29-1
TGTGCCAGCAGCGTAGCAAGCAGTGAGCAGTTCTTC,CASSVASSEQFF,.,TRBJ2-1,.,TRBV9
TGTGCCAGCAGCTTGTCCTTTGGTTACGGCTACACCTTC,CASSLSFGYGYTF,.,TRBJ1-2,.,TRBV11-3
TGTGCCAGCAGCCAAGAATTATTCGGTTTGACAGGGCCCTTGGGGCAGTACTTC,CASSQELFGLTGPLGQYF,.,TRBJ2-5,TRBD1,TRBV14
TGTGCCAGCAGTGATGTGGGGACTGAAGCTTTCTTT,CASSDVGTEAFF,.,TRBJ1-1,.,TRBV25-1
TGTGCCAGCAGTCCCCCGGGACAGGGCAATCAGCCCCAGCATTTT,CASSPPGQGNQPQHF,few,TRBJ1-5,TRBD1,TRBV12-3/TRBV12-4
TGTGCCAGCGGGGTGACGGACGTAACCTCCTACGAGCAGTACTTC,CASGVTDVTSYEQYF,.,TRBJ2-7,.,TRBV7-9
TGTGCCACCAGCAGAGATCGGGACAGAACTTTGGTGGCCAAAAACATTCAGTACTTC,CATSRDRDRTLVAKNIQYF,.,TRBJ2-4,TRBD1,TRBV15
TGTGCCAGCAGCCAAGACCCGGTCCAAGAGACCCAGTACTTC,CASSQDPVQETQYF,.,TRBJ2-5,.,TRBV7-2
TGTGCCAGCAGACTACGGACAGGTGAAAAACTGTTTTTT,CASRLRTGEKLFF,few,TRBJ1-4,TRBD1,TRBV6-2/TRBV6-3